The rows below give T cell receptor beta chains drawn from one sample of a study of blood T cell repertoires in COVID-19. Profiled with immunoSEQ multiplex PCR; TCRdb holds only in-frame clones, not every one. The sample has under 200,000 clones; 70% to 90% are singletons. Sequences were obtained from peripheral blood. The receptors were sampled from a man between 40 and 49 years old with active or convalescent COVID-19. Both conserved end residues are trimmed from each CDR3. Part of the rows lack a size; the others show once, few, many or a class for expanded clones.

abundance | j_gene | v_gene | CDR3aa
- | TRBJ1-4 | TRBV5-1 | ASSLSTGVNEKLF
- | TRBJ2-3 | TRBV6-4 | ASSLEYGPEGTDTQY
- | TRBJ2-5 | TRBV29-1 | SGRGLETQY
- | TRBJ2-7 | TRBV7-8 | ALVDSGSYEQY
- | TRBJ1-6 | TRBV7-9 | ASSPASPTGGNSPLH
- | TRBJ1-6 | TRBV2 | ASSEATGARSPLH
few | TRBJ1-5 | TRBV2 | ASSEDESNQPQH
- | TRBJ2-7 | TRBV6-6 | ASSYLESYEQY
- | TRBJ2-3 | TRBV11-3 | ASSLGDRSTDTQY
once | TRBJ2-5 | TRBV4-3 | ASSQVGLETQY
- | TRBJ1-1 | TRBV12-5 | ASGLGGEAF
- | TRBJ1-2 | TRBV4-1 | ASSQVLVDSYGYT
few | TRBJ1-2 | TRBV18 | ASSPRDRRDGYT
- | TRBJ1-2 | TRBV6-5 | ASSYPGQGIRGYT
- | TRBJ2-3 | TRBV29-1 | SVTSGGAADTQY
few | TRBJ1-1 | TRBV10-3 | AILGDNLIDSPNTEAF
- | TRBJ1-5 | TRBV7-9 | ASSLGANQPQH
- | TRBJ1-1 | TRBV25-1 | ASSALGGSTEAF
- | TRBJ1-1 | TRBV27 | ASSLGQGYDTEAF
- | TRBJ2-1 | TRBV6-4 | ASSRDRGNEQF
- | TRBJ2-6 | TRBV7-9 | ASSRTGGAAGANVLT
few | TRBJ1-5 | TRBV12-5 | ASGPGQQYSNQPQH
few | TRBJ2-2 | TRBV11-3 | ASSLTGDTGELF
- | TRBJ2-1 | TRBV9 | ASSVAGTSFAEQF
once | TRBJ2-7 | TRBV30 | AWSGGRLAWGEQY
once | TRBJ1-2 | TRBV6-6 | ASSYSLEAGYT
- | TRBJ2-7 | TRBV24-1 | ATSDPTGTGNEQY
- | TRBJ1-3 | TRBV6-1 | ASSERGALSGNTIY
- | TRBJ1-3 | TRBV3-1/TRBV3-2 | ASSQDPGGADTIY
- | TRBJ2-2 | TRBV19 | ASSRRLFPWTGELF
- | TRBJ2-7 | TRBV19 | ASSSEWSEQY
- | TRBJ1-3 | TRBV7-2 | ASSLRTPSRNTIY
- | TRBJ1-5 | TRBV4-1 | ASSQDLRQISNQPQH
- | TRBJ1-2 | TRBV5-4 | ASSLDTGVYGYT
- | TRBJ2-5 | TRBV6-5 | ASSYGTGVETQY
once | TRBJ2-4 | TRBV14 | ASSQRQGPSYIQY
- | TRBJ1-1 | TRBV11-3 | ASSPSGTGGTEAF
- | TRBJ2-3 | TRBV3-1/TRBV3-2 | ASSQGATGETDTQY
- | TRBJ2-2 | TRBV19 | ASSMRLRTENTGELF
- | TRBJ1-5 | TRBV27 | ASSPTPLGTIAQPQH
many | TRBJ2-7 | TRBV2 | ASSDKGLTYEQY